The rows below give T cell receptor beta chains drawn from one sample of a study of blood T cell repertoires in COVID-19. Profiled with immunoSEQ multiplex PCR; TCRdb holds only in-frame clones, not every one. The sample yields about 82,000 clones, about 85% seen once. Input material: peripheral blood. The source is an elderly man with active or convalescent COVID-19. Both conserved end residues are part of each CDR3. The D gene is left open where the match is weak. Clone size is shown for a subset of rows, as once, few, many or a class of expanded clone.

>NA|TRBJ1-2|TRBV5-1|NA
CASSPTANNYGYTF
TGCGCCAGCAGCCCGACAGCCAATAACTATGGCTACACCTTC
>NA|TRBJ2-4|TRBV20-1|NA
CSARDQDIQYF
TGCAGTGCTAGAGATCAGGACATTCAGTACTTC
>NA|TRBJ2-5|TRBV6-5|TRBD2
CASSYLAGSQETQYF
TGTGCCAGCAGTTACCTAGCGGGTAGCCAAGAGACCCAGTACTTC
>NA|TRBJ1-1|TRBV11-2|NA
CASSLERNTEAFF
TGTGCCAGCAGCCTCGAGAGGAACACTGAAGCTTTCTTT
>NA|TRBJ2-5|TRBV11-2|NA
CASSRGARETQYF
TGTGCCAGCAGCCGGGGGGCCCGGGAGACCCAGTACTTC
>once|TRBJ1-2|TRBV10-2|NA
CASSDSGGADYGYTF
TGCGCCAGCAGTGACTCGGGGGGGGCAGACTATGGCTACACCTTC
>NA|TRBJ2-1|TRBV12-1|NA
CASGPLAGHNEQFF
TGTGCCAGCGGCCCCTTAGCGGGACACAATGAGCAGTTCTTC
>NA|TRBJ2-3|TRBV27|TRBD2
CASSLSSLAVLTDTQYF
TGTGCCAGCAGTTTATCTTCCCTAGCGGTCCTCACAGATACGCAGTATTTT
>NA|TRBJ2-3|TRBV5-1|NA
CASSLFLPADTQYF
TGCGCCAGCAGCCTCTTTCTTCCTGCAGATACGCAGTATTTT
>NA|TRBJ1-3|TRBV6-5|TRBD1
CASSYSGRGLGNTIYF
TGTGCCAGCAGTTACTCGGGCAGGGGGCTTGGAAACACCATATATTTT
>few|TRBJ2-1|TRBV24-1|TRBD2
CATSDLLGGEGAEQFF
TGTGCCACCAGTGATTTGCTGGGGGGGGAGGGTGCAGAGCAGTTCTTC
>NA|TRBJ2-3|TRBV29-1|NA
CSVAILGGTDTQYF
TGCAGCGTTGCAATCCTCGGGGGCACAGATACGCAGTATTTT
>NA|TRBJ1-5|TRBV20-1|NA
CSAMIGAAQHF
TGCAGTGCGATGATAGGGGCGGCCCAGCATTTT
>once|TRBJ1-4|TRBV19|NA
CASSRRDFEKLFF
TGTGCCAGTAGTCGCCGGGACTTTGAAAAACTGTTTTTT
>once|TRBJ2-2|TRBV5-1|TRBD1
CASSVQGGGELFF
TGCGCCAGCAGCGTACAGGGGGGCGGGGAGCTGTTTTTT
>few|TRBJ1-5|TRBV2|TRBD1
CASEGRTGGFQPQHF
TGTGCCAGCGAGGGACGGACAGGGGGTTTTCAGCCCCAGCATTTT
>NA|TRBJ2-3|TRBV13|NA
CASSLQYTDTQYF
TGTGCCAGCAGCTTGCAGTACACAGATACGCAGTATTTT
>NA|TRBJ1-1|TRBV24-1|TRBD1
CATSDGDRATFF
TGTGCCACCAGTGATGGGGACAGGGCAACTTTCTTT
>NA|TRBJ1-2|TRBV30|NA
CAWTLLGEYGYTF
TGTGCCTGGACCTTACTAGGAGAATATGGCTACACCTTC
>NA|TRBJ2-1|TRBV7-3|NA
CASSLSGNNEQFF
TGTGCCAGCAGCTTATCCGGGAACAATGAGCAGTTCTTC
>NA|TRBJ2-1|TRBV5-1|TRBD2
CASSATSGSWDEQFF
TGCGCCAGCAGCGCGACTAGCGGGAGTTGGGATGAGCAGTTCTTC
>NA|TRBJ1-4|TRBV6-1|NA
CASSEPGNEKLFF
TGTGCCAGCAGTGAGCCAGGGAATGAAAAACTGTTTTTT
>NA|TRBJ1-6|TRBV30|TRBD1
CAWSPTPGQGLSSPLHF
TGTGCCTGGAGTCCTACACCGGGACAGGGACTGAGTTCACCCCTCCACTTT
>NA|TRBJ1-5|TRBV7-8|TRBD1
CASSSSGTGNQPQHF
TGTGCCAGCAGCTCCTCCGGGACAGGGAACCAGCCCCAGCATTTT
>once|TRBJ2-5|TRBV15|TRBD2
CATSRTSGDQETQYF
TGTGCCACCAGCCGGACTAGCGGGGACCAAGAGACCCAGTACTTC
>NA|TRBJ1-2|TRBV27|NA
CASSRGSLSGYTF
TGTGCCAGCAGTAGGGGTTCACTATCTGGCTACACCTTC
>NA|TRBJ2-1|TRBV5-1|NA
CASSLGLFANEQFF
TGCGCCAGCAGCTTGGGACTTTTTGCAAATGAGCAGTTCTTC
>NA|TRBJ2-1|TRBV28|NA
CASRKGVNEQFF
TGTGCCAGCAGAAAAGGGGTCAATGAGCAGTTCTTC
>NA|TRBJ2-5|TRBV19|NA
CASSQRVGSQYF
TGTGCCAGTAGCCAGCGGGTGGGTTCCCAGTACTTC
>few|TRBJ2-2|TRBV7-7|TRBD2
CASSETSGGTGELFF
TGTGCTAGCAGCGAAACTAGCGGGGGAACCGGGGAGCTGTTTTTT
>NA|TRBJ2-5|TRBV10-3|TRBD1
CAISFGTGGKETQYF
TGTGCCATCAGTTTTGGGACAGGAGGTAAAGAGACCCAGTACTTC
>NA|TRBJ2-5|TRBV9|TRBD1
CASSAGQGTLGTQYF
TGTGCCAGCAGCGCTGGACAGGGAACCCTCGGGACCCAGTACTTC
>NA|TRBJ1-2|TRBV30|NA
CAWTRTYYGYTF
TGTGCCTGGACCCGGACATACTATGGCTACACCTTC
>NA|TRBJ2-2|TRBV7-6|NA
CASSSRGGAGTGELFF
TGTGCCAGCAGCTCTAGGGGGGGCGCGGGCACCGGGGAGCTGTTTTTT
>NA|TRBJ1-5|TRBV28|NA
CASSFLGGFGQPQHF
TGTGCCAGCAGCTTCCTTGGAGGTTTCGGTCAGCCCCAGCATTTT